This TCR beta chain was recovered during a study of blood T cells in healthy people across ages. Comment on this clonotype: The antigen remains unidentified.

V was trimmed by 4 bases and J by 4 bases, leaving 22 bases between them. CDR3 length equals 16 residues. From germline, CDR1 is DFQATT and CDR2 SNEGSKA (reference sequence). A J-beta primer mix and a sample-barcoded 5' primer were used in a second PCR of about 7 to 11 cycles. Each TCR beta cDNA got a 12-nucleotide random molecular identifier. TCRdb redid the calling of the 5' RACE reads with MiXCR, one entry per CDR3 protein. The repertoire holds over 1.5 million distinct CDR3 sequences, roughly 49% seen once, with approximately 2.1% in the top ten. Study outcomes and limitations: There was a strong correlation between TCR beta diversity and naive T cell percentage. Expanded clonotype shifts may have been confounded, as the donors had an unknown CMV status. Researchers deemed the diversity estimates from one million T cells underestimates.

The sequencing sample was made of blood. This TCR derives from a middle-aged woman in good health. This chain uses TRBV20-1 with TRBJ1-2; D might be TRBD1 (6 bases). CDR3 residues: CSATNRDTIPSYGYTF. In nucleotides, the CDR3 is TGCAGTGCTACCAACCGGGACACAATACCTAGCTATGGCTACACCTTC.